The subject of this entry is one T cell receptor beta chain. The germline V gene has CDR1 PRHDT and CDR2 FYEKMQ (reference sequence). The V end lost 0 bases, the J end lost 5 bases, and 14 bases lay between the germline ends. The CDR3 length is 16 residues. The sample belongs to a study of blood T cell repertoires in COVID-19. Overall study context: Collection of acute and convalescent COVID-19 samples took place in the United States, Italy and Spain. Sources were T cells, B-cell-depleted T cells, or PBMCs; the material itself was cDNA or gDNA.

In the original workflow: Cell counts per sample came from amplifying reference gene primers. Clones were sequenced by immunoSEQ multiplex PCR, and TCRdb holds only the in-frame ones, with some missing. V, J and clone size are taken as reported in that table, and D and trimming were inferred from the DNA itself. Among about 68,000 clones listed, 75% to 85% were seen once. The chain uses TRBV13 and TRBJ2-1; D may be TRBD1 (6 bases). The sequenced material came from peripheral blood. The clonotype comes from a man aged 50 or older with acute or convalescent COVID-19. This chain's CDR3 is CASSLGWGLRDNEQFF. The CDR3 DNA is TGTGCCAGCAGCTTAGGGTGGGGGCTCAGAGACAATGAGCAGTTCTTC. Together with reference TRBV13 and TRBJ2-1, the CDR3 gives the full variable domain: AAGVIQSPRHLIKEKRETATLKCYPIPRHDTVYWYQQGPGQDPQFLISFYEKMQSDKGSIPDRFSAQQFSDYHSELNMSSLELGDSALYFCASSLGWGLRDNEQFFGPGTRLTVL.